This T cell receptor (beta chain) is from a study of tumor T cells in aggressive B-cell lymphoma. This table comes from immunoSEQ multiplex PCR, and its TCRdb copy is limited to in-frame clones, with some not included. The sample shows about 3,500 clones, approximately 86% of them seen only once. CDR1 and CDR2 (germline): SGDLS, YYNGEE. The CDR3 consists of 14 residues. V shed 4 bases and J shed 0 bases, with 10 bases lying between them. The origin of this receptor is an adult with diffuse large B cell lymphoma. The sequencing sample was made of tumor tissue. The rearrangement links TRBV9 to TRBJ1-2, with a tentative D call TRBD1 (5 bases). The CDR3 loop reads CASSQGVTNYGYTF. The CDR3 DNA reads TGTGCCAGCAGCCAAGGGGTGACTAACTATGGCTACACCTTC.